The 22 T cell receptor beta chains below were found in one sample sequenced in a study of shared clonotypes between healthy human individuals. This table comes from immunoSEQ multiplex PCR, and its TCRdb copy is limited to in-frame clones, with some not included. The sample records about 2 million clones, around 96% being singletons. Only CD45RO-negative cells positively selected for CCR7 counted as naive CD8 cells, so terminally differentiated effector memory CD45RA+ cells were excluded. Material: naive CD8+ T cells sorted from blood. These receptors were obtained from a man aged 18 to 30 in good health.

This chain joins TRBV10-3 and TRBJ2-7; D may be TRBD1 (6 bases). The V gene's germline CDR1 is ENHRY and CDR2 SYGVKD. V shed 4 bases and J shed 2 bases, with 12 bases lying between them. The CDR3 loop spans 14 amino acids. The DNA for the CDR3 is TGTGCCATCAGTGTCCAACAGGGAACCTACGAGCAGTACTTC. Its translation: CAISVQQGTYEQYF.

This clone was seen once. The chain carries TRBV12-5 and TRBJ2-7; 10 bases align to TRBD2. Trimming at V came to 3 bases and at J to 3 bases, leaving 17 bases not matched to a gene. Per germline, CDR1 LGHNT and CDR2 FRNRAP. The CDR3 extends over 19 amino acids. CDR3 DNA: TGTGCTAGTGGTTTAATAGAGTCTAGCGGGAGAGTTTGGGACTACGAGCAGTACTTC. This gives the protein CASGLIESSGRVWDYEQYF.

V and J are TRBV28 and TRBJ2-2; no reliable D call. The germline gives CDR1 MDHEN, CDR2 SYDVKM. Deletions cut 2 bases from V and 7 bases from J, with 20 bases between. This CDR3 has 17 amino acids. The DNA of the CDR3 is TGTGCCAGCAGTTTACGGTATGTTGTTTTTGGTGACGGGGAGCTGTTTTTT. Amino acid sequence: CASSLRYVVFGDGELFF. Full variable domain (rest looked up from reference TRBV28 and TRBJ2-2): DVKVTQSSRYLVKRTGEKVFLECVQDMDHENMFWYRQDPGLGLRLIYFSYDVKMKEKGDIPEGYSVSREKKERFSLILESASTNQTSMYLCASSLRYVVFGDGELFFGEGSRLTVL.

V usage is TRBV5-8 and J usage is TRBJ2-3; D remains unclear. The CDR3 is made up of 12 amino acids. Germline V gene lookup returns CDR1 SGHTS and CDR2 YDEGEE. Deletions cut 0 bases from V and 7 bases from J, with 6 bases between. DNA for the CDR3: TGTGCCAGCAGCTTGGATGGGAATACGCAGTATTTT. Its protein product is CASSLDGNTQYF.

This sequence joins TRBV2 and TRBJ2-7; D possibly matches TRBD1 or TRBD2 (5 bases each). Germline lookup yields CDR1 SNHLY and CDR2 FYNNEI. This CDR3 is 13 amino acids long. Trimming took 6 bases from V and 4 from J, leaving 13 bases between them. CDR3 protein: CASSRDPGYEQYF. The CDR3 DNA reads TGTGCCAGCAGCCGGGACCCGGGGTACGAGCAGTACTTC.

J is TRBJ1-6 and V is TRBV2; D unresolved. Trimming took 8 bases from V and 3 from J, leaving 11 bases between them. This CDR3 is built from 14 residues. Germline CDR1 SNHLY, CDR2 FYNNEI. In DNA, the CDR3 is TGTGCCAGCTGCGATAGTGTCTATAATTCACCCCTCCACTTT. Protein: CASCDSVYNSPLHF. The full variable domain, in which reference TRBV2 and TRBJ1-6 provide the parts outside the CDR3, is EPEVTQTPSHQVTQMGQEVILRCVPISNHLYFYWYRQILGQKVEFLVSFYNNEISEKSEIFDDQFSVERPDGSNFTLKIRSTKLEDSAMYFCASCDSVYNSPLHFGNGTRLTVT.

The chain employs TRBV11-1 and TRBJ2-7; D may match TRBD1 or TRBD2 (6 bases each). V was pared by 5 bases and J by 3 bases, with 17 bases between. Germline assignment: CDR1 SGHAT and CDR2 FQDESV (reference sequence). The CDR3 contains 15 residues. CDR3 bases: TGTGCCAGCAGCCAATTCACCGGGGGCCGCTACGAGCAGTACTTC. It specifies CASSQFTGGRYEQYF.

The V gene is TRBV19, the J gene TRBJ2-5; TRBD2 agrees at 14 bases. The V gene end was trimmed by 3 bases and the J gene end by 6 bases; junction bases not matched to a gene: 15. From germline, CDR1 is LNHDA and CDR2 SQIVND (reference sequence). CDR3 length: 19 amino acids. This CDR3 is CASSIWHRLAGGQWKTQYF. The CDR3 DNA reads TGTGCCAGTAGTATTTGGCACCGACTAGCGGGGGGGCAGTGGAAGACCCAGTACTTC.

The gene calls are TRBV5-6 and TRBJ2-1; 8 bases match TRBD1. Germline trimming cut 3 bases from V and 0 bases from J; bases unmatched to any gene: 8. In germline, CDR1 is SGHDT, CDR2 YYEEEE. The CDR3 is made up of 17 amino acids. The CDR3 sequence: CASSWPAGGSSYNEQFF. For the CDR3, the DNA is TGTGCCAGCAGCTGGCCGGCAGGGGGCAGCTCCTACAATGAGCAGTTCTTC.

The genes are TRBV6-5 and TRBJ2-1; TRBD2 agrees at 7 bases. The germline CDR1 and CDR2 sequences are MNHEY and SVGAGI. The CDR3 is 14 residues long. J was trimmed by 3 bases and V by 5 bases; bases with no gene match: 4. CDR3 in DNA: TGTGCCAGCAGTATCCTAGCGGACTACAATGAGCAGTTCTTC. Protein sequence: CASSILADYNEQFF.

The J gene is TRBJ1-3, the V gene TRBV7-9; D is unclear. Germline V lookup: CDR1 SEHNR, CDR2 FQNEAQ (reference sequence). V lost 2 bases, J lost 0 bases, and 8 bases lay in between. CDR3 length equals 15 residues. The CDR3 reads CASSLPQFSGNTIYF. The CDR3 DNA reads TGTGCCAGCAGCTTACCCCAGTTCTCTGGAAACACCATATATTTT.

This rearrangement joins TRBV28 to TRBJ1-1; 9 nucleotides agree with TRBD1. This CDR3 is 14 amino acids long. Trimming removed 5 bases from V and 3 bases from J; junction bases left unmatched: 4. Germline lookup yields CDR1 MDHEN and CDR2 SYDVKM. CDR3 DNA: TGTGCCAGCAGTCAACAGGGGGCCGACACTGAAGCTTTCTTT. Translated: CASSQQGADTEAFF.

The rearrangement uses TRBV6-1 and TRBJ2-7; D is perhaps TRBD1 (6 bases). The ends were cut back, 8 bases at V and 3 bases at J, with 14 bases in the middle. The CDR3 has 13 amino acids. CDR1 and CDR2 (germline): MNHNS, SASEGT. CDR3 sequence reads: CASQPTGNYEQYF. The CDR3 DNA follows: TGTGCCAGCCAACCTACAGGGAACTACGAGCAGTACTTC.

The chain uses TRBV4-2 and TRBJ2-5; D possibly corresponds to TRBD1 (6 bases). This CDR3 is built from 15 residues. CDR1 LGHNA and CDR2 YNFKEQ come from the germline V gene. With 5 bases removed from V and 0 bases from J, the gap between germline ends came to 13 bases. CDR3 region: CASSGAGTNQETQYF. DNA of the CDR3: TGTGCCAGCAGCGGTGCCGGGACAAACCAAGAGACCCAGTACTTC.

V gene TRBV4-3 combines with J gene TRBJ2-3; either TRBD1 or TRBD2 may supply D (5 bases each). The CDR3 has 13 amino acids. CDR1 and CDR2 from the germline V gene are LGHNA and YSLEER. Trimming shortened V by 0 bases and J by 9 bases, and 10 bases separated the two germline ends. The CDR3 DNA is TGCGCCAGCAGCCAAGAGTTTAGGGACACGCAGTATTTT. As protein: CASSQEFRDTQYF.

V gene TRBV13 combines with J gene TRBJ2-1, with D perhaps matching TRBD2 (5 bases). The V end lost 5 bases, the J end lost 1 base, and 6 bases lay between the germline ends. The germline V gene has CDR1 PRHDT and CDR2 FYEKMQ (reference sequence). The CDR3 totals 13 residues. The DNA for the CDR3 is TGTGCCAGCAGCACGGGATCCTACAATGAGCAGTTCTTC. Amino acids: CASSTGSYNEQFF.

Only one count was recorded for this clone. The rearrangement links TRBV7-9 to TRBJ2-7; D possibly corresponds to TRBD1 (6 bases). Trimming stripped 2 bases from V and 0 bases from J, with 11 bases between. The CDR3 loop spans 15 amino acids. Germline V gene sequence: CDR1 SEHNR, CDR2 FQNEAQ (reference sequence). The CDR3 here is CASSLSQGNSYEQYF. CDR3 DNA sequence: TGTGCCAGCAGCTTAAGCCAGGGGAACTCCTACGAGCAGTACTTC.

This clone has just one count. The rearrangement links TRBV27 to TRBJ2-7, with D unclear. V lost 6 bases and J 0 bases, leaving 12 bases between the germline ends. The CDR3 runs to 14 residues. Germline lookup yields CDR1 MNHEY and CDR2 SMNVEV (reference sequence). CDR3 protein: CASSPLRSSYEQYF. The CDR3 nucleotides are TGTGCCAGCAGCCCGTTGAGGAGCTCCTACGAGCAGTACTTC.

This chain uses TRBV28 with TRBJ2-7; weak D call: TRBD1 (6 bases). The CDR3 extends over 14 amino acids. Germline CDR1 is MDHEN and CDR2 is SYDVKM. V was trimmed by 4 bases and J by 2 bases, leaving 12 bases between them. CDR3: CASSSQGIAYEQYF. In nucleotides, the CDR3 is TGTGCCAGCAGTTCCCAGGGGATTGCCTACGAGCAGTACTTC.

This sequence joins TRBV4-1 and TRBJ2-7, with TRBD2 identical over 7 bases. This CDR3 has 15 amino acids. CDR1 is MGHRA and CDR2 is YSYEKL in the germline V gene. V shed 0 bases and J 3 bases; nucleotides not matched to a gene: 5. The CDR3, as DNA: TGCGCCAGCAGCCAAGATAAAAGCGGGGACTACGAGCAGTACTTC. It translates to CASSQDKSGDYEQYF.

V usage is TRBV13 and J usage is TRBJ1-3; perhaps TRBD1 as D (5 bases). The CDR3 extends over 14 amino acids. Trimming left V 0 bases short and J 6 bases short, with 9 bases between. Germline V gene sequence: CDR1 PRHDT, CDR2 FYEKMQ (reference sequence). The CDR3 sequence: CASSLGRGENTIYF. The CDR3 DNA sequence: TGTGCCAGCAGCTTAGGCCGGGGGGAAAACACCATATATTTT.

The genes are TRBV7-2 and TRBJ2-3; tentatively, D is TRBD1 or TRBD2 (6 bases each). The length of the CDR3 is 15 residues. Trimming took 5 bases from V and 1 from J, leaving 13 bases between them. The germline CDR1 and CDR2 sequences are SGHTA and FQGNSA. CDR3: CASSPLGGGTDTQYF. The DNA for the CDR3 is TGTGCCAGCAGCCCCCTGGGGGGCGGCACAGATACGCAGTATTTT. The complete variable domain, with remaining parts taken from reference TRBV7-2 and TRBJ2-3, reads GAGVSQSPSNKVTEKGKDVELRCDPISGHTALYWYRQSLGQGLEFLIYFQGNSAPDKSGLPSDRFSAERTGGSVSTLTIQRTQQEDSAVYLCASSPLGGGTDTQYFGPGTRLTVL.